The 2 T cell receptor beta chains in this list originate from one sample, sequenced in a study of blood T cell repertoires in COVID-19. Assay used: immunoSEQ multiplex PCR; TCRdb lists only in-frame clones, some missing. The table shows 200,000 to 300,000 clones, with just under 90% occurring only once. The sample consisted of peripheral blood. The receptor source for this set is a middle-aged woman with acute or convalescent COVID-19.

The V gene is TRBV27, the J gene TRBJ1-3; D is unresolved. Germline values: CDR1 MNHEY, CDR2 SMNVEV (reference sequence). The CDR3 length is 14 residues. V was shortened by 6 bases and J by 2 bases, with 11 bases between the two germline ends. In DNA form, the CDR3 reads TGTGCCAGCAGATCGGGAGGGACTGGAAACACCATATATTTT. Protein product: CASRSGGTGNTIYF.

The chain is built from TRBV7-3 and TRBJ1-1; weak D call: TRBD1 (6 bases). V lost 4 bases and J 4 bases, leaving 10 bases between the germline ends. Germline V lookup: CDR1 SGHTA, CDR2 FQGTGA. CDR3 size: 13 residues. CDR3 sequence reads: CASSSTGTTEAFF. CDR3 DNA sequence: TGTGCCAGCAGCTCCACAGGGACCACTGAAGCTTTCTTT.